A selection of T cell receptor beta chains follows, all from one sample in a study of a mutant IDH1 vaccine in newly diagnosed glioma. Sequencing used immunoSEQ multiplex PCR; TCRdb keeps in-frame clones, though not all of them. The sample holds about 51,000 clones, around three quarters seen once. This specimen was PBMCs, taken from a glioma patient treated with radiotherapy, temozolomide or both. The source is a middle-aged woman with glioma. Both conserved end residues are trimmed from each CDR3. Each record gives: J gene, V gene, CDR3 protein.

>TRBJ2-1|TRBV29-1
SVEDPGGVDHYNEQF
>TRBJ2-3|TRBV11-1
ASTLAGGGRDTQY
>TRBJ2-5|TRBV30
AWRGPGQGRPQY
>TRBJ1-5|TRBV6-1
ASSEGTGAQPQH
>TRBJ1-6|TRBV7-8
ASSVRGARLTSPPLH
>TRBJ2-1|TRBV29-1
SVESPRRGEQF
>TRBJ2-7|TRBV5-1
ASSLGVSAYEQY
>TRBJ1-5|TRBV6-5
ASSSSGYSNQPQH
>TRBJ1-1|TRBV18
ASSPNSFPRGQGNTEAF
>TRBJ1-2|TRBV21-1
ASSKGWTPRGGYT
>TRBJ2-7|TRBV5-8
ASSPRAVGEQY
>TRBJ1-4|TRBV19
ASTKRVGEKLF
>TRBJ2-1|TRBV4-1
ASSQVPRRQIALDEQF
>TRBJ1-2|TRBV5-1
ASSLGLNGGYT
>TRBJ1-2|TRBV29-1
SVRTGGNYGYT
>TRBJ1-4|TRBV6-1
ASSDIDGTTNEKLF
>TRBJ1-1|TRBV6-5
ASTQTGGRRTEAF